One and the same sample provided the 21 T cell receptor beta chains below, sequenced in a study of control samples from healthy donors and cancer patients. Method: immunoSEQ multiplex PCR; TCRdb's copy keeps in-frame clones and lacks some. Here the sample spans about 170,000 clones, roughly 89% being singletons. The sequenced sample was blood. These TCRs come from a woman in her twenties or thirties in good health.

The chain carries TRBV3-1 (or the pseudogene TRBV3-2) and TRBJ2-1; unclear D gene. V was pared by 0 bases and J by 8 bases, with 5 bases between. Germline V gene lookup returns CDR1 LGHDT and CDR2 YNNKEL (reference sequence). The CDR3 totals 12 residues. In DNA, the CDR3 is TGTGCCAGCAGCCAAGATTCAGATGAGCAGTTCTTC. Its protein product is CASSQDSDEQFF.

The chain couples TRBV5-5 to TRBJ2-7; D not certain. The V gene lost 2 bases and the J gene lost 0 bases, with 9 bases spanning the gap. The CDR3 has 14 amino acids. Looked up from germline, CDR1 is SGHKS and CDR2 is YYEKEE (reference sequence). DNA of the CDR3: TGTGCCAGCAGCTTTTGGGCCCGCTCCTACGAGCAGTACTTC. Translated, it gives CASSFWARSYEQYF.

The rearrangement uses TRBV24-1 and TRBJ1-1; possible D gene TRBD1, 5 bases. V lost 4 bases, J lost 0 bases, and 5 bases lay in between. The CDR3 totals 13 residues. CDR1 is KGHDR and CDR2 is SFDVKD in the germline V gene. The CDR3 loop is CATSEGLNTEAFF. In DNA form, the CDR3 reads TGTGCCACCAGTGAGGGACTGAACACTGAAGCTTTCTTT.

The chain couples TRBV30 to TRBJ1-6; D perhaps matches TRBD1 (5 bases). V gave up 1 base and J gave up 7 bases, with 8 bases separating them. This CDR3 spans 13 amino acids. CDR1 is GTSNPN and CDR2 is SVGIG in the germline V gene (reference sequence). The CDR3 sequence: CAWSGTMNSPLHF. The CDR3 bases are TGTGCCTGGAGTGGGACAATGAATTCACCCCTCCACTTT.

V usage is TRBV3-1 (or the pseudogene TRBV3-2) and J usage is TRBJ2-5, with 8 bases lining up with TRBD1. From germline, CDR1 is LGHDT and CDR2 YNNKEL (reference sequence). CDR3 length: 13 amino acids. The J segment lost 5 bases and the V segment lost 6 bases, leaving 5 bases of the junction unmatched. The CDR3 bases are TGTGCCAGCAGGGGTGACAGGGGTGAGACCCAGTACTTC. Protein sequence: CASRGDRGETQYF.

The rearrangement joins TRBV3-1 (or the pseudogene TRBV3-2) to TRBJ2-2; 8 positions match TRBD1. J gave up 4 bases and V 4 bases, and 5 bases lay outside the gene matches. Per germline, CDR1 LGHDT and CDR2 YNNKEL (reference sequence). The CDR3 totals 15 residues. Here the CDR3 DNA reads TGTGCCAGCAGCCGGCGGACAGGGATCACCGGGGAGCTGTTTTTT. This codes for CASSRRTGITGELFF.

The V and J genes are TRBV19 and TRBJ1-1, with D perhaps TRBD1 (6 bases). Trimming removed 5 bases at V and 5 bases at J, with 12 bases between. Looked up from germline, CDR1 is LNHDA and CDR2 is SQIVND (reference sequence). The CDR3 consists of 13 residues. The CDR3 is CASSWDTTTEAFF. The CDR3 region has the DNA TGTGCCAGTAGTTGGGACACCACTACTGAAGCTTTCTTT.

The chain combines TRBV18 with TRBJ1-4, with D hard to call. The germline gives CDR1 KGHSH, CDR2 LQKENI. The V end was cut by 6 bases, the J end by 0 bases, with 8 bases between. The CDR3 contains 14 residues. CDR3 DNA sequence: TGTGCCAGCTCCCGAACTACAACTAATGAAAAACTGTTTTTT. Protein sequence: CASSRTTTNEKLFF.

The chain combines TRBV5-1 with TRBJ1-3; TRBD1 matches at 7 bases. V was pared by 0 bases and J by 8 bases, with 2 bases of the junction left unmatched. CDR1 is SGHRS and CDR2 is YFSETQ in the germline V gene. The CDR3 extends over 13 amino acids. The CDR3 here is CASSLARGDTIYF. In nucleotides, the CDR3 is TGCGCCAGCAGCTTGGCCAGGGGGGACACCATATATTTT. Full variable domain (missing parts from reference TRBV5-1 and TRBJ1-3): KAGVTQTPRYLIKTRGQQVTLSCSPISGHRSVSWYQQTPGQGLQFLFEYFSETQRNKGNFPGRFSGRQFSNSRSEMNVSTLELGDSALYLCASSLARGDTIYFGEGSWLTVV.

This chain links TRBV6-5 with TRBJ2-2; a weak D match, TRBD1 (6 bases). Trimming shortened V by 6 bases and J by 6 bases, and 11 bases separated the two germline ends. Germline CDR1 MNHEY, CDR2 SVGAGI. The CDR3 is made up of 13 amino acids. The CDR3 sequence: CASRTGFSGELFF. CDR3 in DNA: TGTGCCAGCAGAACAGGGTTTTCCGGGGAGCTGTTTTTT.

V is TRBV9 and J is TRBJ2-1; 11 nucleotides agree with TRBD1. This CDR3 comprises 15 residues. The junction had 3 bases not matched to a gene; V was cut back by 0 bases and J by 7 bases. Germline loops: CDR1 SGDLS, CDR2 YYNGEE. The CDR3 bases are TGTGCCAGCAGCGTAGTAGGGACAGGGGGGAATGAGCAGTTCTTC. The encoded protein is CASSVVGTGGNEQFF.

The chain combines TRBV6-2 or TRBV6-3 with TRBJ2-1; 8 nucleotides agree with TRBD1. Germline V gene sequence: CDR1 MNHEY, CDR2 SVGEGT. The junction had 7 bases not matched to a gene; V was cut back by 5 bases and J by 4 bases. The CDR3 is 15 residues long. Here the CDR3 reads CASSDQQGGYNEQFF. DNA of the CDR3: TGTGCCAGCAGTGATCAACAGGGGGGATACAATGAGCAGTTCTTC.

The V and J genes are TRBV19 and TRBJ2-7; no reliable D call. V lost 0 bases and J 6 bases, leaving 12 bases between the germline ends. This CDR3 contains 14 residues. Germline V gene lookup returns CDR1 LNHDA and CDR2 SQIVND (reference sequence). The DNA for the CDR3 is TGTGCCAGTAGTATAGATCTAGGGTCCGGCGAGCAGTACTTC. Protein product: CASSIDLGSGEQYF.

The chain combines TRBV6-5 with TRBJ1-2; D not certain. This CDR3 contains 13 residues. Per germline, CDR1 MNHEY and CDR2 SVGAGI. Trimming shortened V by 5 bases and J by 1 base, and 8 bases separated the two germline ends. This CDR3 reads CASSNPSNYGYTF. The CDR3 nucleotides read TGTGCCAGCAGTAATCCAAGTAACTATGGCTACACCTTC.

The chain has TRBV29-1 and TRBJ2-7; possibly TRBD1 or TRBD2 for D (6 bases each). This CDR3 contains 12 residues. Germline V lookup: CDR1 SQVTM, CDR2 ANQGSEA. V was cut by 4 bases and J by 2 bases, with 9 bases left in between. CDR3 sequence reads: CSVAGATYEQYF. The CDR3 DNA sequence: TGCAGCGTTGCGGGGGCGACCTACGAGCAGTACTTC.

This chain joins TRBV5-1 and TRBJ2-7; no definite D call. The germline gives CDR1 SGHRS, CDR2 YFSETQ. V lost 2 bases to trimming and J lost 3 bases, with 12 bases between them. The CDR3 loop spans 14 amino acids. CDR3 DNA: TGCGCCAGCAGCTTTTCCCCCGACAACTACGAGCAGTACTTC. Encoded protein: CASSFSPDNYEQYF.

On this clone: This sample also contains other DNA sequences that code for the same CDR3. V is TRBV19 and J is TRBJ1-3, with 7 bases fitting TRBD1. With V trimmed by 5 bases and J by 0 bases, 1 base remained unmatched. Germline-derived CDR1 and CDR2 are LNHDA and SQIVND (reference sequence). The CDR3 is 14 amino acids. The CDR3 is CASSRDSSGNTIYF. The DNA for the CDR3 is TGTGCCAGTAGTCGGGACAGCTCTGGAAACACCATATATTTT.

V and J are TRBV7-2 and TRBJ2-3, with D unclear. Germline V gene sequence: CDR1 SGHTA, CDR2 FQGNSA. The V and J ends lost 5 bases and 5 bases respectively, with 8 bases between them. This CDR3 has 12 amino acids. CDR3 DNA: TGTGCCAGCAGCGCATACGGAGATACGCAGTATTTT. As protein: CASSAYGDTQYF.

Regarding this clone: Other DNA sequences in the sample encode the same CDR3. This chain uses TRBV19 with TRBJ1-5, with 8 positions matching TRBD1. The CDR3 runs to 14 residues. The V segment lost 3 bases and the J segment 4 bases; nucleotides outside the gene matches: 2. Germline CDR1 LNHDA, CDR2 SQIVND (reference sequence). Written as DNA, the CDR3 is TGTGCCAGTAGTATCCGACAGGGGAATCAGCCCCAGCATTTT. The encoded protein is CASSIRQGNQPQHF.

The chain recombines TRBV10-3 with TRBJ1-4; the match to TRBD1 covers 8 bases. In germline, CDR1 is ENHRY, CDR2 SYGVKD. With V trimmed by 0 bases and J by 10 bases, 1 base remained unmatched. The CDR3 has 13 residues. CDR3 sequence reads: CAISESTGVKLFF. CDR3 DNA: TGTGCCATCAGTGAGTCGACAGGGGTAAAACTGTTTTTT.

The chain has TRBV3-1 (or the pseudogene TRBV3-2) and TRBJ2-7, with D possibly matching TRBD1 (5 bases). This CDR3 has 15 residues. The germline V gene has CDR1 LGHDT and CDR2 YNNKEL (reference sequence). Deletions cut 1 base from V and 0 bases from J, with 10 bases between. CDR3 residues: CASSQVGQPSYEQYF. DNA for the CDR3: TGTGCCAGCAGCCAAGTCGGACAACCCTCCTACGAGCAGTACTTC.